This TCR beta chain appears in the sequencing data of a study of radiation and T cells in renal cell carcinoma. Time point denoted: blood 4 weeks post-SBRT, at nephrectomy. The treatment was: 15 Gy SBRT to primary tumor, nephrectomy 4 weeks later. Nephrectomy followed 15 Gy stereotactic body radiation by 4 weeks. The patient's renal cell carcinoma had clear cell pathology. Trimming removed 1 base from V and 2 bases from J; junction bases left unmatched: 11. This CDR3 contains 17 residues. Germline assignment: CDR1 MGHRA and CDR2 YSYEKL. This clone was counted once. Its antigen is unidentified. General study points: Top tumor clonotypes rose in blood 2 weeks post-radiation, then contracted. Pretreatment tumor biopsies were lacking, so baseline clonotypes are unknown.

Here immunoSEQ multiplex PCR was the method, and the copy in TCRdb shows in-frame clones only, minus some. The sample shows over 85,000 clones, approximately 80% of them seen only once. The sequences come from blood, collected from a patient whose treatment included radiotherapy and nephrectomy. This clonotype was obtained from a man over 45 with renal cell carcinoma. The rearrangement joins TRBV4-1 to TRBJ2-7; 7 bases align to TRBD2. The CDR3 nucleotides read TGCGCCAGCAGCCAAGGACTAATAGCGGGCTCGCCCTACGAGCAGTACTTC. This codes for CASSQGLIAGSPYEQYF.